A selection of T cell receptor beta chains follows, all from one sample in a study of OX40 agonist ivuxolimab in advanced cancers. TCRdb's copy holds only in-frame clones and misses some; the assay was immunoSEQ multiplex PCR. This table holds roughly 100,000 clones, approximately 90% found once. The sequencing here drew on CD4+ or CD8+ T cells sorted from blood, taken in a trial of the OX40 agonist ivuxolimab. These receptor sequences come from an adult with an advanced solid tumor such as melanoma, head and neck, liver or kidney cancer. The CDR3 runs from the conserved cysteine through the conserved F or W. D genes are given only for firm matches.

v_gene	d_gene	j_gene	CDR3nt	CDR3aa
TRBV6-6	.	TRBJ2-7	TGTGCCAGCACCAAGAACAGGGCTCCCTCCTACGAGCAGTACTTC	CASTKNRAPSYEQYF
TRBV7-2	.	TRBJ1-5	TGTGCCAGCAGTCAGGGGATGGGCAATCAGCCCCAGCATTTT	CASSQGMGNQPQHF
TRBV11-2	TRBD2	TRBJ2-5	TGTGCCAGCAGCTTCCCGGGGGGGCCGAGAGAGACCCAGTACTTC	CASSFPGGPRETQYF
TRBV5-4	TRBD2	TRBJ2-1	TGTGCCAGCAGCCCGGGTGGAGCGGGGGTCTCCTACAATGAGCAGTTCTTC	CASSPGGAGVSYNEQFF
TRBV5-1	.	TRBJ1-2	TGCGCCAGCGGCTCCGGGACCCTTAACTATGGCTACACCTTC	CASGSGTLNYGYTF
TRBV6-6	.	TRBJ2-7	TGTGCCAGCAGTTACCAAACAGCCTACGAGCAGTACTTC	CASSYQTAYEQYF
TRBV19	TRBD1	TRBJ2-5	TGTGCCAGTAGTATTGGTGGCAGGGGGCTCCAAGAGACCCAGTACTTC	CASSIGGRGLQETQYF
TRBV27	TRBD1	TRBJ1-5	TGTGCCAGCAGTGGGACAGGGGGAGTGGAGCCCCAGCATTTT	CASSGTGGVEPQHF
TRBV19	TRBD1	TRBJ1-2	TGTGCCAGTAGACCGACAGGGGTCTATGGCTACACCTTC	CASRPTGVYGYTF
TRBV19	TRBD2	TRBJ2-3	TGTGCCAGTAGTACTAGCGGGGGGATAACAGATACGCAGTATTTT	CASSTSGGITDTQYF